The rows below give T cell receptor beta chains drawn from one sample of a study of human T cells and chemical hapten exposure. TCRdb used MiXCR to reprocess the RACE reads, holding one entry per CDR3 protein. The sample contains roughly 74,000 distinct CDR3 sequences, around a third of which appear only once. This specimen was whole blood, taken in connection with sensitization to the hapten diphenylcyclopropenone (DPC). These receptors were taken from a man in his forties with alopecia areata. Some clones in this sample may be carry-over from other donors' samples. Each CDR3 is given with its conserved first and last residue. A D gene is named only where the DNA matches it firmly. Expanded clones get a size class; other rows say once, few or many, or leave the size out.

clone_size j_call v_call d_call cdr3_nt cdr3_aa
NA TRBJ2-3 TRBV7-2 NA TGTGCCAGCAGCTGGACCGGGGCCCTGGGAGATACGCAGTATTTT CASSWTGALGDTQYF
NA TRBJ2-3 TRBV6-2/TRBV6-3 TRBD1 TGTGCCAGCAGTACCCGGACAGGGTTCACAGATACGCAGTATTTT CASSTRTGFTDTQYF
few TRBJ2-3 TRBV27 TRBD2 TGTGCCAGCACCCTAAGAGGGGGACTAGGCACAGATACGCAGTATTTT CASTLRGGLGTDTQYF
NA TRBJ1-6 TRBV20-1 NA TGCAGTGCTAGGGACAACAGGGATTACTCACCCCTCCACTTT CSARDNRDYSPLHF
once TRBJ2-4 TRBV20-1 TRBD1 TGCAGTGCTAGGGAGAGGACAGGGGGGGAAAACATTCAGTACTTC CSARERTGGENIQYF
few TRBJ1-6 TRBV6-5 NA TGTGCCAGCAGAACCGGGGCAGGGGTGAATTCACCCCTCCACTTT CASRTGAGVNSPLHF
few TRBJ2-7 TRBV27 TRBD2 TGTGCCAGCAGTTTCGGACCCCCCGGGAGGCTCCGCTACGAGCAGTACTTC CASSFGPPGRLRYEQYF
few TRBJ1-5 TRBV27 NA TGTGCCACCAGCGGGGCCGGGGGCGGCAATCAGCCCCAGCATTTT CATSGAGGGNQPQHF
NA TRBJ2-7 TRBV7-2 NA TGTGCCAGCAGCTTAGAGGCGTACGAGCAGTACTTC CASSLEAYEQYF
NA TRBJ2-7 TRBV7-9 NA TGTGCCAGCAGCTTAGATGCCAGGGGAGATTACGAGCAGTACTTC CASSLDARGDYEQYF
few TRBJ2-2 TRBV5-4 TRBD1 TGTGCCAGCAGCTCAGCCCCGGGACAGGGGGCGCTCACCGGGGAGCTGTTTTTT CASSSAPGQGALTGELFF
NA TRBJ2-7 TRBV10-2 NA TGCGCCAGCAGTAGGGACTACGAGCAGTACTTC CASSRDYEQYF
NA TRBJ1-5 TRBV12-3/TRBV12-4 TRBD1 TGTGCCAGCACCGGGACAGGGGGCCTTAATCAGCCCCAGCATTTT CASTGTGGLNQPQHF
few TRBJ1-4 TRBV2 NA TGTGCCAGCAGGAACACAGGACCTAATGAAAAACTGTTTTTT CASRNTGPNEKLFF
few TRBJ1-1 TRBV10-3 TRBD1 TGTGCCATCAGTGCGATCGGACAGGACACTGAAGCTTTCTTT CAISAIGQDTEAFF
NA TRBJ2-1 TRBV20-1 TRBD1 TGCAGTGCAGACATGGACAGGGCGAGCGTAGGGTCCTACAATGAGCAGTTCTTC CSADMDRASVGSYNEQFF
NA TRBJ1-1 TRBV28 NA TGTGCCAGCAGTTTAGGGGGGGTCGACACTGAAGCTTTCTTT CASSLGGVDTEAFF
many TRBJ2-7 TRBV28 NA TGTGCCAGCAGGGGGGGAAGCTACGAGCAGTACTTC CASRGGSYEQYF
few TRBJ1-5 TRBV7-9 NA TGTGCCAGCAGCTCCTCTATTGCGTCAAATCAGCCCCAGCATTTT CASSSSIASNQPQHF
NA TRBJ1-6 TRBV12-3/TRBV12-4 NA TGTGCCAGCAGTTGGACGTCAAATTCACCCCTCCACTTT CASSWTSNSPLHF
NA TRBJ2-7 TRBV7-2 NA TGTGCCAGCAGCTTTAAGGGAGGGGGCATTTACTCCTACGAGCAGTACTTC CASSFKGGGIYSYEQYF
NA TRBJ2-3 TRBV12-3/TRBV12-4 NA TGTGCCAGCAGTCCCTATAGCGGTGGCACAGATACGCAGTATTTT CASSPYSGGTDTQYF
few TRBJ2-3 TRBV5-1 TRBD1 TGCGCCAGCAGGATTTTTACAGGGGGCGTAGGAGATACGCAGTATTTT CASRIFTGGVGDTQYF
once TRBJ2-2 TRBV7-8 TRBD2 TGTGCCAGCAGCTACCCAGGGCTAGCGGGAGGGCGAACCGGGGAGCTGTTTTTT CASSYPGLAGGRTGELFF
NA TRBJ1-1 TRBV5-1 NA TGCGCCAGCAGCTTGGGCGCGCTGGACACTGAAGCTTTCTTT CASSLGALDTEAFF